The source of this T cell receptor beta chain is a study of cytomegalovirus exposure and HLA in healthy donors. Overall study: According to later analysis, the same platform produced the roughly 130 validation and several hundred first-cohort repertoires. Study-wide results and limits: It was found in a later analysis that first-cohort TCR clusters tended to co-occur in the 120 validation repertoires. The study flagged roughly 160 TCR beta chains as cytomegalovirus-associated. The CMV antigen specificity of a few CMV-associated chains was confirmed through in vitro analysis.

The CDR3 spans 14 residues. V was trimmed by 0 bases and J by 1 base, leaving 9 bases between them. The V gene's germline CDR1 is GTSNPN and CDR2 SVGIG (reference sequence). On this clone itself: Its antigen is not identified.

TCRdb's table, derived via immunoSEQ multiplex PCR, lists solely in-frame clones and lacks some. The table lists 260,000 or so clones, approximately 90% of them singletons, with less than 3% in the top ten. This chain connects TRBV30 to TRBJ2-5; D call uncertain. The TCR comes from a young man in good health and CMV-seronegative. Input material: PBMCs. The CDR3 loop is CAWSVDRTQETQYF. In nucleotides, the CDR3 is TGTGCCTGGAGTGTTGATAGAACCCAAGAGACCCAGTACTTC.